This T cell receptor beta chain was sequenced during a study of chemoradiotherapy in HPV16-positive cancers. This CDR3 spans 13 amino acids. CDR1 and CDR2 from the germline V gene are MNHNY and SVGAGI (reference sequence). V was cut by 5 bases and J by 6 bases, with 12 bases left in between. Notes on the study in general: The functional HPV-specific definition rests on just a couple of HPV16-positive patients. Non-HPV-specific T cells did not expand in tumors during treatment, whereas candidate HPV-specific clones and E7-related motifs did.

Assay used: immunoSEQ multiplex PCR; TCRdb lists only in-frame clones, some missing. The repertoire includes 9,000 or so clones, 70% of them detected once, and about a tenth sits in the top ten. Over chemoradiotherapy, repertoires were sampled more than once. A note on this clone: Antigen: not known.

This sequence originates from a human donor with HPV-associated anogenital cancer. The sequencing here drew on tumor tissue, taken from a patient who underwent chemoradiotherapy. The chain couples TRBV6-6 to TRBJ2-3; maybe TRBD2 (5 bases). The CDR3 DNA follows: TGTGCCAGCAGTCGCGGGTATTACGATACGCAGTATTTT. Translating it yields CASSRGYYDTQYF.